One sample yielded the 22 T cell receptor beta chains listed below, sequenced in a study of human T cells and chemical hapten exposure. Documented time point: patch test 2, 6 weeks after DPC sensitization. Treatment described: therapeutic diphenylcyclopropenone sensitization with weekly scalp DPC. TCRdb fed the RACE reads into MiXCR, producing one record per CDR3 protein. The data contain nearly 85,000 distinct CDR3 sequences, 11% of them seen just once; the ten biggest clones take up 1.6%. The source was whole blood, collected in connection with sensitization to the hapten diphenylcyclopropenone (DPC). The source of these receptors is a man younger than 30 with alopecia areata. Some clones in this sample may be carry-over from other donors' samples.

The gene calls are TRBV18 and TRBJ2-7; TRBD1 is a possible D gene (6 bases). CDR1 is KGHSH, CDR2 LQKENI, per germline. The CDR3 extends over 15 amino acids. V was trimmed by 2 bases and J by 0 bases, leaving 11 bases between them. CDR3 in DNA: TGTGCCAGCTCACCAGGGACACCCGACTCCTACGAGCAGTACGTC. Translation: CASSPGTPDSYEQYV.

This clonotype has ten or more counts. Here the CDR3 reads CASSLAVMGRGQYF. Here the CDR3 DNA reads TGTGCCAGCAGCTTAGCAGTGATGGGACGGGGGCAGTACTTC. The chain carries TRBV7-8 and TRBJ2-7, with D tentatively TRBD1 or TRBD2 (5 bases each). There are 14 residues in the CDR3. With 0 bases removed from V and 9 bases from J, the gap between germline ends came to 15 bases. Germline CDR1 SGHVS, CDR2 FQNEAQ.

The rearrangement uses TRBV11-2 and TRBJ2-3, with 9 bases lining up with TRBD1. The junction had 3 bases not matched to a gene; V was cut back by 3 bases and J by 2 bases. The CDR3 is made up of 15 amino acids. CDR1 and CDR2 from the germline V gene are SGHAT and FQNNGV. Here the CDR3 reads CASSLRQGDTDTQYF. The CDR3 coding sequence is TGTGCCAGCAGCTTGAGACAGGGGGACACAGATACGCAGTATTTT.

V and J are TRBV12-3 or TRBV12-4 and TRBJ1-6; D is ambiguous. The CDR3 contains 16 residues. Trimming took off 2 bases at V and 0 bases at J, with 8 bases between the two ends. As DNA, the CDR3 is TGTGCCAGCAGTTTATGGAAGGGCTCCTATAATTCACCCCTCCACTTT. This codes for CASSLWKGSYNSPLHF.

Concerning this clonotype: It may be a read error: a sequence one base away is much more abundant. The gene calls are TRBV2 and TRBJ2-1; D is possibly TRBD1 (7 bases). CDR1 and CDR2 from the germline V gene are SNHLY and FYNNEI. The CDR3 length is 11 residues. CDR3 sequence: CTSRGDTLQFF. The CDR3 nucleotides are TGTACCAGCAGGGGGGACACTTTGCAGTTCTTC.

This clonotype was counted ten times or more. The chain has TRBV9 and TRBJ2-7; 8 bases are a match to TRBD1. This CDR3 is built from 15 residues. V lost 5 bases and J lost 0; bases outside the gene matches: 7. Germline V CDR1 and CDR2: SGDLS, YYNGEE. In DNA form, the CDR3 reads TGTGCCAGCAGTCCAGGGGGCGCGGCCTCCTACGAGCAGTACTTC. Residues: CASSPGGAASYEQYF.

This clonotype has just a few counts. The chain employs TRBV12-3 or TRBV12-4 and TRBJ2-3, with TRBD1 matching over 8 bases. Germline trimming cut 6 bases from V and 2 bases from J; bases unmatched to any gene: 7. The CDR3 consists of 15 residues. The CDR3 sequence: CASRMDRAFTDTQYF. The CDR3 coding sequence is TGTGCCAGCAGGATGGACAGGGCCTTCACAGATACGCAGTATTTT.

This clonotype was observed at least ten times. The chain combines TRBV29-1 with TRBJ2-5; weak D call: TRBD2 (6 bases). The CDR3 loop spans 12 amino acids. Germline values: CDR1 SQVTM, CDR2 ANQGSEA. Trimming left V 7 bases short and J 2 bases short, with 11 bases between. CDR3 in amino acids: CSALGLQETQYF. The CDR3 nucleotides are TGCAGCGCCCTCGGACTACAAGAGACCCAGTACTTC.

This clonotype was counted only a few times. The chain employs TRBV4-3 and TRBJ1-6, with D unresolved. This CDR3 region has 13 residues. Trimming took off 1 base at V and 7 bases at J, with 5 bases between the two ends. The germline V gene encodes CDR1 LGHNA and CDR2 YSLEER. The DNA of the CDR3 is TGCGCCAGCAGCCAAGGGTCGAATTCACCCCTCCACTTT. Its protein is CASSQGSNSPLHF.

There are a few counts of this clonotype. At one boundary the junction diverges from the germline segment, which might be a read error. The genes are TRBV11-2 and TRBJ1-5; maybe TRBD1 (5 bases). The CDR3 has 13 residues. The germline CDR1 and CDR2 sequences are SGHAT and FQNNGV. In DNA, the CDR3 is TGTACCAGCGGGGACGGCCTACATCAGCCCCAGCATTTT. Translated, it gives CTSGDGLHQPQHF. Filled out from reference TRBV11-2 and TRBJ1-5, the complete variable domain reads EAGVAQSPRYKIIEKRQSVAFWCNPISGHATLYWYQQILGQGPKLLIQFQNNGVVDDSQLPKDRFSAERLKGVDSTLKIQPAKLEDSAVYLCTSGDGLHQPQHFGDGTRLSIL.

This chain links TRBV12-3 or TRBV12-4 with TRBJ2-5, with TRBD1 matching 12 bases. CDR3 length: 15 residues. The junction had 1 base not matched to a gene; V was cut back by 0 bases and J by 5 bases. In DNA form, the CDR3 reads TGTGCCAGCAGTTTAGCGGGACAGGGGGCCGAGACCCAGTACTTC. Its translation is CASSLAGQGAETQYF.

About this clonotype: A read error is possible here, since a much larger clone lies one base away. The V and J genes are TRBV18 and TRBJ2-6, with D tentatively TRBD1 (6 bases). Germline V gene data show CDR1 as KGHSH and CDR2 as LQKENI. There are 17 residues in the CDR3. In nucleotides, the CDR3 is TGTGCCAGCTCACCACCGGCCAGGGGTTCTGGGGTCAACGTCCTGACTTTC. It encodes CASSPPARGSGVNVLTF.

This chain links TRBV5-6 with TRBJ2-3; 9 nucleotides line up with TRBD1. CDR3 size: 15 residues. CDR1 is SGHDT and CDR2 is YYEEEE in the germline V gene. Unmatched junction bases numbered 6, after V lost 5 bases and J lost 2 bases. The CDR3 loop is CASSSGTGFTDTQYF. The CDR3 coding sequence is TGTGCCAGCAGTTCCGGGACAGGGTTCACAGATACGCAGTATTTT.

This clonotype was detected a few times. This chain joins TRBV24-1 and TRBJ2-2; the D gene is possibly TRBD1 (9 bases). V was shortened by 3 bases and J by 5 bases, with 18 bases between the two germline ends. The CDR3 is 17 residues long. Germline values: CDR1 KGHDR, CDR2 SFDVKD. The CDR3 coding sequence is TGTGCCACCAGTGATCGGGGGGGACAGGGCGGAACCGGGGAGCTGTTTTTT. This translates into CATSDRGGQGGTGELFF.

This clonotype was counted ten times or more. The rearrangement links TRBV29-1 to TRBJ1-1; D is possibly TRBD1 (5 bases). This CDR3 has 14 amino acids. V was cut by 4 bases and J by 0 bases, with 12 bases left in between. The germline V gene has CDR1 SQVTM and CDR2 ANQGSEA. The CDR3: CSVVRGAMNTEAFF. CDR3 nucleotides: TGCAGCGTTGTAAGAGGGGCCATGAACACTGAAGCTTTCTTT.

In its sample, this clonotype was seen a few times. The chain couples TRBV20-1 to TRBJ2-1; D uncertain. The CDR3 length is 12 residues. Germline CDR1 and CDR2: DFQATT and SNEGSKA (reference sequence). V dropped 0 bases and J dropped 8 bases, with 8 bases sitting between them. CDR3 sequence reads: CSARDQRHEQFF. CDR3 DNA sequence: TGCAGTGCTAGAGATCAACGGCATGAGCAGTTCTTC.

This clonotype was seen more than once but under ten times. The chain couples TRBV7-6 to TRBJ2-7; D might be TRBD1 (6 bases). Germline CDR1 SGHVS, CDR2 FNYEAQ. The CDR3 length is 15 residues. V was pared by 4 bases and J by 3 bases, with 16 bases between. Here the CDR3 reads CASSSTATGHYEQYV. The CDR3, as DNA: TGTGCCAGCAGCTCAACGGCGACGGGACACTACGAGCAGTACGTC.

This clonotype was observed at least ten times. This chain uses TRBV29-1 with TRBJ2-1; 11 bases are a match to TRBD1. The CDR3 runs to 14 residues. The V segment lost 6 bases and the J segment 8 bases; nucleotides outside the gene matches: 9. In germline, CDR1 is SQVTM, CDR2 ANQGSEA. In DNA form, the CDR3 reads TGCAGCGTGACTGGACAGGGGGCGAGCTATGAGCAGTTCTTC. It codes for CSVTGQGASYEQFF.

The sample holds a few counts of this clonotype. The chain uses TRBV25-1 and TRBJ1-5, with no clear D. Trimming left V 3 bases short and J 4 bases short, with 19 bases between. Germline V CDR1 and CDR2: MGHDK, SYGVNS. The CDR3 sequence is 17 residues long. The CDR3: CASSEASWGHLNQPQHF. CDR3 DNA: TGTGCCAGCAGTGAGGCCTCTTGGGGTCACCTAAATCAGCCCCAGCATTTT.

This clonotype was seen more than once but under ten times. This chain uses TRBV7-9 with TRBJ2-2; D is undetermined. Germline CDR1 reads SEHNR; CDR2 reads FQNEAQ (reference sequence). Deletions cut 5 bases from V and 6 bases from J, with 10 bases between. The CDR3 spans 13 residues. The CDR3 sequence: CASSLGPSGELFF. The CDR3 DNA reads TGTGCCAGCAGCCTTGGCCCCTCCGGGGAGCTGTTTTTT.

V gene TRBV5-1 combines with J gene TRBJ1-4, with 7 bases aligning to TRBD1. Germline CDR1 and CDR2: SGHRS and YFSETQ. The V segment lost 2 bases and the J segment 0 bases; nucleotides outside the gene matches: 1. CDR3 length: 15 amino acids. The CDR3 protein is CASSFDRATNEKLFF. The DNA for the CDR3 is TGCGCCAGCAGCTTCGACAGGGCAACTAATGAAAAACTGTTTTTT.

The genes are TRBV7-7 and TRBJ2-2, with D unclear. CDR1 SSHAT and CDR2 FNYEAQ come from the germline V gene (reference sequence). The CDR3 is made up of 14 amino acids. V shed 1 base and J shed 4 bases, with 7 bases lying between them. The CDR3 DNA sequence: TGTGCCAGCAGCTTAGAGGTCGGCACCGGGGAGCTGTTTTTT. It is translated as CASSLEVGTGELFF.